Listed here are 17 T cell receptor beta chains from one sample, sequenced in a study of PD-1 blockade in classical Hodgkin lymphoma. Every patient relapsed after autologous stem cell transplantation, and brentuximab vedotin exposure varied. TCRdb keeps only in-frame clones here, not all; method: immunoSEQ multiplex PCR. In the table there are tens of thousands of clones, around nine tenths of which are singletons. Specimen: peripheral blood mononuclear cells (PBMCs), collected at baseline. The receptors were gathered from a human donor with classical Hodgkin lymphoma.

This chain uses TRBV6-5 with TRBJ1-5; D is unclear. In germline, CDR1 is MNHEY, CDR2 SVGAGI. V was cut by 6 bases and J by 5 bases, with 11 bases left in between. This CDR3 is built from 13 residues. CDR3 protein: CASRRLVDQPQHF. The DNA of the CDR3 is TGTGCCAGCAGAAGACTGGTAGATCAGCCCCAGCATTTT.

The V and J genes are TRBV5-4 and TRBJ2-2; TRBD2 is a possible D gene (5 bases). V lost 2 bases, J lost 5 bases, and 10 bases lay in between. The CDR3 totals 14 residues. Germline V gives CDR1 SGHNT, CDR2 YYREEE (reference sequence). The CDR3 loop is CASSLVGETGELFF. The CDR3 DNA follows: TGTGCCAGCAGCTTAGTGGGAGAAACCGGGGAGCTGTTTTTT.

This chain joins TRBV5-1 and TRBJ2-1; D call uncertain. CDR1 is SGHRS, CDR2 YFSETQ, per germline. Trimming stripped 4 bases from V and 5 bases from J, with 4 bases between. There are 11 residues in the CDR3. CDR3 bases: TGCGCCAGCAGCCTGAACAATGAGCAGTTCTTC. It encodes CASSLNNEQFF.

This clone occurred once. CDR3: CASSLWGNTIYF. The CDR3 bases are TGTGCCAGCAGCCTTTGGGGAAACACCATATATTTT. V usage is TRBV5-8 and J usage is TRBJ1-3; no clear D. Trimming pared 4 bases from V and 4 bases from J, leaving 6 bases between. The CDR3 is 12 amino acids. From germline, CDR1 is SGHTS and CDR2 YDEGEE.

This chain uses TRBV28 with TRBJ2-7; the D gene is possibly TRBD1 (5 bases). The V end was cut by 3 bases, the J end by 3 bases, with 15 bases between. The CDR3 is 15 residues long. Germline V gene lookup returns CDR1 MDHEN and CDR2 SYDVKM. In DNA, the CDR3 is TGTGCCAGCAGTTTCTGGTCCAGGGATAGCTACGAGCAGTACTTC. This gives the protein CASSFWSRDSYEQYF.

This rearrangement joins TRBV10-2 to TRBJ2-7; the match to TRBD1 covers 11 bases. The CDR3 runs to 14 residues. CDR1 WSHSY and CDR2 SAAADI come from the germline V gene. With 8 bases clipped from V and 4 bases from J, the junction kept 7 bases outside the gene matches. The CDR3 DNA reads TGCGCCAGCTGGCCCGGGACAGGGGGATACGAGCAGTACTTC. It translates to CASWPGTGGYEQYF.

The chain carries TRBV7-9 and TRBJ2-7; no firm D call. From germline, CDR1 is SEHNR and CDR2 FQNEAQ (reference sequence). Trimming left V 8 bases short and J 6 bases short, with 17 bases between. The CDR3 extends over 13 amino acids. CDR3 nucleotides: TGTGCCAGCTCCATAAAGACCAGGCGCGAGCAGTACTTC. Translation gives CASSIKTRREQYF.

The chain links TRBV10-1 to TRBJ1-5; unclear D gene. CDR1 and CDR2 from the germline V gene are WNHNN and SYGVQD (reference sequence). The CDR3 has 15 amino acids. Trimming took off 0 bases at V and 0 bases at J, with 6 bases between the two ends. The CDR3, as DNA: TGCGCCAGCAGTGAGTCCGGCAATAGCAATCAGCCCCAGCATTTT. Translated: CASSESGNSNQPQHF.

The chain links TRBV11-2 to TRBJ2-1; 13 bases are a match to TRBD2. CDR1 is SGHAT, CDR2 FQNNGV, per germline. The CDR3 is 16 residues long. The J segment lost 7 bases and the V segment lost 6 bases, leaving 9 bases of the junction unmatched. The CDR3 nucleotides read TGTGCCAGCAGAGCCTTGGGACTAGCGGGGACGAATGAGCAGTTCTTC. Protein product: CASRALGLAGTNEQFF.

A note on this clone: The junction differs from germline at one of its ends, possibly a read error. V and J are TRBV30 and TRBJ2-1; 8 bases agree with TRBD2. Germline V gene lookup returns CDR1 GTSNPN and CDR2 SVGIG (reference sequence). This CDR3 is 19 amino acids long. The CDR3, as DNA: TGTGCCTGGGGTGTGACGGGAGGGCTTTGGGATCCCAAATACAATGAGCAGTTCTTC. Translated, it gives CAWGVTGGLWDPKYNEQFF. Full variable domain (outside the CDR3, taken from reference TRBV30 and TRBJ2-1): SQTIHQWPATLVQPVGSPLSLECTVEGTSNPNLYWYRQAAGRGLQLLFYSVGIGQISSEVPQNLSASRPQDRQFILSSKKLLLSDSGFYLCAWGVTGGLWDPKYNEQFFGPGTRLTVL.

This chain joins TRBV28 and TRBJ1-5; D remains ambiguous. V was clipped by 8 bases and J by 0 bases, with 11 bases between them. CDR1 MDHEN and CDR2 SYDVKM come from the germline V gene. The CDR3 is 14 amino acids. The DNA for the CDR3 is TGTGCCAGCGAATCGGGGATTAGCAATCAGCCCCAGCATTTT. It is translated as CASESGISNQPQHF.

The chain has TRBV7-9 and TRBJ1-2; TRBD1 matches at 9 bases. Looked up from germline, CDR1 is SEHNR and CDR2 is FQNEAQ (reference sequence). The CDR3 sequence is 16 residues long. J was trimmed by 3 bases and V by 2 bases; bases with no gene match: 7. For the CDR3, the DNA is TGTGCCAGCAGCTTATACCGGGACAGGGCCTACTATGGCTACACCTTC. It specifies CASSLYRDRAYYGYTF. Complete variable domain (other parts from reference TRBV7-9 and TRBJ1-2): DTGVSQNPRHKITKRGQNVTFRCDPISEHNRLYWYRQTLGQGPEFLTYFQNEAQLEKSRLLSDRFSAERPKGSFSTLEIQRTEQGDSAMYLCASSLYRDRAYYGYTFGSGTRLTVV.

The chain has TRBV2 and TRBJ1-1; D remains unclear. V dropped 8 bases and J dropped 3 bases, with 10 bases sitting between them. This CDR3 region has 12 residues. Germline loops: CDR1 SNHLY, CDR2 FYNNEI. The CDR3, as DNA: TGTGCCAGCCGGACGGGGTACACTGAAGCTTTCTTT. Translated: CASRTGYTEAFF.

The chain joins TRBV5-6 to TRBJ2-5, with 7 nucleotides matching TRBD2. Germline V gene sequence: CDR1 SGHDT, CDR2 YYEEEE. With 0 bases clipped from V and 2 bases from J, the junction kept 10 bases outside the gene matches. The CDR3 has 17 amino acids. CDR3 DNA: TGTGCCAGCAGCTTGGTCCCCTCGGCTAGCGGACAAGAGACCCAGTACTTC. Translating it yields CASSLVPSASGQETQYF.

CDR3 region: CASSNLRPSGTAGELFF. The CDR3 DNA reads as TGTGCCAGCAGCAACCTTAGGCCCTCCGGGACAGCCGGGGAGCTGTTTTTT. The chain employs TRBV7-9 and TRBJ2-2, with 7 bases lining up with TRBD1. The CDR3 totals 17 residues. J was trimmed by 6 bases and V by 5 bases; bases with no gene match: 15. Per the germline V gene, CDR1 is SEHNR and CDR2 is FQNEAQ (reference sequence).

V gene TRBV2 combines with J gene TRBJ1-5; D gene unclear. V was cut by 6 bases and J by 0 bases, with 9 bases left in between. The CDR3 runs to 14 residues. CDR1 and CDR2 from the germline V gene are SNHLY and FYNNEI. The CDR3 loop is CASRAGDSNQPQHF. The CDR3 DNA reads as TGTGCCAGCAGGGCAGGAGATAGCAATCAGCCCCAGCATTTT.

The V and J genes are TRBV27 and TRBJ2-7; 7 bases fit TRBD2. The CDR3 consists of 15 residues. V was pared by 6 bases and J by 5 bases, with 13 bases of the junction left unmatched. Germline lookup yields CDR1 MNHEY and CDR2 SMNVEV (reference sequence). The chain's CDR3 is CASSKRGSPGHEQYF. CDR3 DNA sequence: TGTGCCAGCAGCAAGCGGGGCAGCCCTGGCCACGAGCAGTACTTC.